Listed here are 9 T cell receptor beta chains from one sample, sequenced in a study of T cells in Graves' hyperthyroidism and ophthalmopathy. TCR beta CDR3 sequences were amplified from RNA transcripts. HTBI primers were the set used in a first-round RT-PCR of the TCR CDR3. TCRdb reprocessed the multiplex PCR reads via MiXCR and lists one record per CDR3 protein. The table includes under 300,000 distinct CDR3 sequences, about an eighth detected once. The sample was blood. The receptors here all came from a woman aged 40 to 50 with Graves' hyperthyroidism.

This clonotype was seen repeatedly, ten times or more. The rearrangement links TRBV27 to TRBJ2-3, with no clear D. This CDR3 has 14 residues. V gave up 1 base and J gave up 2 bases, with 7 bases separating them. The germline gives CDR1 MNHEY, CDR2 SMNVEV (reference sequence). CDR3 protein: CASSLFNPTDTQYF. The CDR3 bases are TGTGCCAGCAGTTTATTCAACCCCACAGATACGCAGTATTTT.

V gene TRBV6-1 combines with J gene TRBJ1-3; a weak D match, TRBD1 (6 bases). CDR1 is MNHNS and CDR2 is SASEGT in the germline V gene. CDR3 length equals 15 residues. V was cut by 2 bases and J by 0 bases, with 8 bases left in between. In nucleotides, the CDR3 is TGTGCCAGCAGTGAAACAGGGTTCTCTGGAAACACCATATATTTT. This gives the protein CASSETGFSGNTIYF.

The chain is built from TRBV2 and TRBJ1-6; D ambiguous. Trimming took 3 bases from V and 5 from J, leaving 8 bases between them. Germline V gene lookup returns CDR1 SNHLY and CDR2 FYNNEI. The CDR3 has 14 residues. As DNA, the CDR3 is TGTGCCAGCAGTGAGGGAGGCCATAATTCACCCCTCCACTTT. Translating it yields CASSEGGHNSPLHF.

The rearrangement uses TRBV6-1 and TRBJ2-7, with 11 bases identical to TRBD2. The CDR3 length is 14 residues. CDR1 is MNHNS and CDR2 is SASEGT in the germline V gene. V shed 5 bases and J 4 bases; nucleotides not matched to a gene: 4. The CDR3 loop is CASSQLAGVYEQYF. As DNA, the CDR3 is TGTGCCAGCAGTCAACTAGCGGGAGTATACGAGCAGTACTTC.

This chain joins TRBV10-2 and TRBJ2-7; no clear D. Germline V CDR1 and CDR2: WSHSY, SAAADI. CDR3 length: 11 amino acids. Trimming shortened V by 7 bases and J by 6 bases, and 10 bases separated the two germline ends. The CDR3 nucleotides are TGCGCCAGCATTGGTCGATTCGAGCAGTACTTC. It yields the protein CASIGRFEQYF.

This clonotype appeared many times. This chain's CDR3 is CATSDAAIETQYF. For the CDR3, the DNA is TGTGCCACCAGTGATGCCGCAATAGAGACCCAGTACTTC. The rearrangement uses TRBV24-1 and TRBJ2-5; D remains ambiguous. The CDR3 sequence is 13 residues long. Germline values: CDR1 KGHDR, CDR2 SFDVKD. V was shortened by 3 bases and J by 4 bases, with 8 bases between the two germline ends.

This clonotype turned up a few times. The chain joins TRBV20-1 to TRBJ2-7, with no clear D. This CDR3 is 14 amino acids long. V was trimmed by 0 bases and J by 5 bases, leaving 14 bases between them. Germline V gene data show CDR1 as DFQATT and CDR2 as SNEGSKA (reference sequence). CDR3 coding DNA: TGCAGTGCTAGAGATGTAATCCTCAACGACGAGCAGTACTTC. Translated: CSARDVILNDEQYF.

This clonotype has a count of ten or more. The chain uses TRBV12-3 or TRBV12-4 and TRBJ2-3, with D tentatively TRBD2 (6 bases). This CDR3 region has 11 residues. V shed 3 bases and J shed 8 bases, with 6 bases lying between them. CDR3 nucleotide sequence: TGTGCCAGCAGTTTCGGGGGTACGCAGTATTTT. Amino acids: CASSFGGTQYF.

The sample holds many counts of this clonotype. The CDR3 DNA reads as TGCGCCAGCAGCCAAGAACCACAGCCCACCTCCTACGAGCAGTACTTC. Its translation: CASSQEPQPTSYEQYF. V usage is TRBV4-1 and J usage is TRBJ2-7; D is unclear. The germline V and J ends were trimmed by 0 bases and 0 bases, with 12 bases remaining between them. This CDR3 contains 16 residues. Germline assignment: CDR1 MGHRA and CDR2 YSYEKL.